The 24 T cell receptor beta chains given below trace back to one sample, sequenced in a study of cytomegalovirus exposure and HLA in healthy donors. Primers for the PCR totalled 60 Vbeta and 13 Jbeta. Here immunoSEQ multiplex PCR was the method, and the copy in TCRdb shows in-frame clones only, minus some. The profile shows 95,000 or so clones, roughly 79% of them singletons. Sequencing was performed on PBMCs. Receptors were obtained from an older woman in good health and CMV-seropositive.

The gene calls are TRBV30 and TRBJ2-5; possible D gene TRBD1, 6 bases. Germline CDR1 GTSNPN, CDR2 SVGIG (reference sequence). V lost 1 base and J lost 9, with 18 bases in between. CDR3 size: 14 residues. The DNA for the CDR3 is TGTGCCTGGAGTGGCGAACTAGGGGGTATGGCCCAGTACTTC. It yields the protein CAWSGELGGMAQYF.

The chain combines TRBV18 with TRBJ2-2; D perhaps matches TRBD2 (7 bases). Germline V gene sequence: CDR1 KGHSH, CDR2 LQKENI. This CDR3 is 15 amino acids long. V lost 3 bases and J 5 bases, leaving 13 bases between the germline ends. The CDR3 nucleotides are TGTGCCAGCTCACCGCGGGGGCCGGGGACCGGGGAGCTGTTTTTT. The encoded protein is CASSPRGPGTGELFF.

In regard to this clone: The same CDR3 also results from other DNA sequences found in this sample. The chain combines TRBV7-9 with TRBJ2-1; 15 bases fit TRBD2. The CDR3 is made up of 15 amino acids. V shed 5 bases and J 7 bases; nucleotides not matched to a gene: 3. Per germline, CDR1 SEHNR and CDR2 FQNEAQ (reference sequence). The CDR3 protein is CASSRTSGRGNEQFF. DNA for the CDR3: TGTGCCAGCAGCCGGACTAGCGGGAGGGGAAATGAGCAGTTCTTC.

The rearrangement joins TRBV7-2 to TRBJ2-3; D may be TRBD2 (6 bases). This CDR3 spans 14 amino acids. Per the germline V gene, CDR1 is SGHTA and CDR2 is FQGNSA. V lost 4 bases and J lost 0, with 8 bases in between. The chain's CDR3 is CASSSTRSTDTQYF. In DNA, the CDR3 is TGTGCCAGCAGCTCGACTAGGAGCACAGATACGCAGTATTTT.

V and J are TRBV29-1 and TRBJ2-1; TRBD1 matches 10 bases. The junction had 9 bases not matched to a gene; V was cut back by 6 bases and J by 16 bases. This CDR3 has 11 residues. In germline, CDR1 is SQVTM, CDR2 ANQGSEA. This CDR3 reads CSVAMGQGHFF. CDR3 in DNA: TGCAGCGTCGCGATGGGACAGGGGCATTTCTTC.

This chain links TRBV10-2 with TRBJ2-3; 9 bases are a match to TRBD2. CDR1 and CDR2 (germline): WSHSY, SAAADI. The CDR3 is 15 residues long. V dropped 6 bases and J dropped 6; count of bases not matched to a gene: 10. The CDR3 spells CASREVGLARDTQYF. In DNA form, the CDR3 reads TGCGCCAGCAGGGAGGTGGGACTAGCAAGGGATACGCAGTATTTT.

This clone was counted a single time. The rearrangement uses TRBV7-6 and TRBJ1-3; D is perhaps TRBD1 (6 bases). The CDR3 has 15 amino acids. CDR1 is SGHVS and CDR2 is FNYEAQ in the germline V gene. V was cut by 4 bases and J by 0 bases, with 10 bases left in between. CDR3 sequence reads: CASSSDSLSGNTIYF. The CDR3 DNA sequence: TGTGCCAGCAGCTCGGACAGCCTCTCTGGAAACACCATATATTTT.

This chain links TRBV7-2 with TRBJ2-1; D remains ambiguous. Germline V gene data show CDR1 as SGHTA and CDR2 as FQGNSA. The CDR3 covers 13 residues. Deletions cut 4 bases from V and 8 bases from J, with 12 bases between. The DNA of the CDR3 is TGTGCCAGCAGCTCGGGTCTTCGTGATGAGCAGTTCTTC. Its translation is CASSSGLRDEQFF.

The rearrangement links TRBV19 to TRBJ2-1; D ambiguous. This CDR3 is 13 amino acids long. V was pared by 3 bases and J by 9 bases, with 12 bases between. Germline V gene sequence: CDR1 LNHDA, CDR2 SQIVND (reference sequence). The CDR3 loop reads CASSMVLLSEQFF. The CDR3 nucleotides read TGTGCCAGTAGTATGGTTTTGCTTAGTGAGCAGTTCTTC.

The chain employs TRBV6-1 and TRBJ1-5, with unresolved D. Trimming left V 7 bases short and J 3 bases short, with 16 bases between. The CDR3 sequence is 15 residues long. CDR1 is MNHNS and CDR2 is SASEGT in the germline V gene. CDR3 protein: CASTREGSFNQPQHF. The CDR3, as DNA: TGTGCCAGCACCCGAGAGGGCAGCTTCAATCAGCCCCAGCATTTT.

The chain employs TRBV11-2 and TRBJ1-1, with D perhaps TRBD1 (5 bases). Germline V CDR1 and CDR2: SGHAT, FQNNGV. The CDR3 length is 13 residues. The germline V and J ends were trimmed by 1 base and 5 bases, with 8 bases remaining between them. CDR3 DNA sequence: TGTGCCAGCAGCTTAGTGCAGGGAACTGAAGCTTTCTTT. This translates into CASSLVQGTEAFF. Full variable domain (missing parts from reference TRBV11-2 and TRBJ1-1): EAGVAQSPRYKIIEKRQSVAFWCNPISGHATLYWYQQILGQGPKLLIQFQNNGVVDDSQLPKDRFSAERLKGVDSTLKIQPAKLEDSAVYLCASSLVQGTEAFFGQGTRLTVV.

CDR3 coding DNA: TGTGCCAGCAGCCCTGGACAGGGATGGAACTACGAGCAGTACTTC. Its translation: CASSPGQGWNYEQYF. The gene calls are TRBV11-1 and TRBJ2-7, with 8 bases aligning to TRBD1. The CDR3 covers 15 residues. V shed 5 bases, J shed 3 bases, and the junction held 9 bases outside the gene matches. Germline V gene data show CDR1 as SGHAT and CDR2 as FQDESV (reference sequence).

The chain employs TRBV5-8 and TRBJ1-2; no reliable D call. The V end was cut by 0 bases, the J end by 8 bases, with 14 bases between. Germline lookup yields CDR1 SGHTS and CDR2 YDEGEE. The CDR3 runs to 14 residues. The CDR3 here is CASSLGGEVPGYTF. CDR3 in DNA: TGTGCCAGCAGCTTGGGTGGAGAAGTACCAGGCTACACCTTC.

The rearrangement uses TRBV14 and TRBJ1-6; possible D gene TRBD1, 5 bases. From germline, CDR1 is SGHDN and CDR2 FVKESK. V was shortened by 3 bases and J by 9 bases, with 12 bases between the two germline ends. This CDR3 has 14 amino acids. The CDR3 nucleotides are TGTGCCAGCAGCCAGACCTTGGGGCTTTCACCCCTCCACTTT. This codes for CASSQTLGLSPLHF.

The J gene is TRBJ2-5, the V gene TRBV15; D ambiguous. This CDR3 has 14 residues. Between the trimmed V and J ends, which lost 1 base and 0 bases, there was a span of 6 bases. Germline values: CDR1 LNHNV, CDR2 YYDKDF (reference sequence). This CDR3 is CATSRAVYQETQYF. The CDR3 DNA reads as TGTGCCACCAGCAGAGCGGTGTACCAAGAGACCCAGTACTTC.

This chain uses TRBV28 with TRBJ2-2, with D possibly being TRBD2 (6 bases). The CDR3 has 13 amino acids. CDR1 and CDR2 (germline): MDHEN, SYDVKM. Between the trimmed V and J ends, which lost 2 bases and 6 bases, there was a span of 7 bases. CDR3 coding DNA: TGTGCCAGCAGTTTAATAGCGGCCGGGGAGCTGTTTTTT. Residues: CASSLIAAGELFF.

The CDR3 DNA follows: TGTGCCAGCAGTTTATCCCACAGGGCTGCCACTGAAGCTTTCTTT. Its translation: CASSLSHRAATEAFF. The V call is TRBV27, the J call TRBJ1-1, with D possibly matching TRBD1 (6 bases). Germline V gives CDR1 MNHEY, CDR2 SMNVEV (reference sequence). The CDR3 is made up of 15 amino acids. V dropped 0 bases and J dropped 4 bases, with 12 bases sitting between them.

This rearrangement joins TRBV9 to TRBJ2-3, with TRBD2 identical over 8 bases. The V gene's germline CDR1 is SGDLS and CDR2 YYNGEE. Trimming removed 0 bases from V and 3 bases from J; junction bases left unmatched: 6. This CDR3 spans 16 amino acids. Written as DNA, the CDR3 is TGTGCCAGCAGCGTAGGAGCGGGAGTTCGTACAGATACGCAGTATTTT. Its protein is CASSVGAGVRTDTQYF.

Only a few counts were recorded for this clone. V and J are TRBV4-1 and TRBJ1-4; tentative D call: TRBD1 (5 bases). CDR3 size: 15 residues. Germline V gives CDR1 MGHRA, CDR2 YSYEKL. The V end lost 0 bases, the J end lost 15 bases, and 20 bases lay between the germline ends. The CDR3 protein is CASSQEGQVNRGVFF. CDR3 nucleotide sequence: TGCGCCAGCAGCCAAGAAGGACAAGTAAATCGCGGGGTGTTTTTT.

The V and J genes are TRBV19 and TRBJ2-7; D gene unclear. Trimming removed 3 bases from V and 5 bases from J, with 5 bases in between. The CDR3 is made up of 11 amino acids. Germline CDR1 LNHDA, CDR2 SQIVND (reference sequence). CDR3 protein: CASSIYHEQYF. In DNA, the CDR3 is TGTGCCAGTAGTATCTACCACGAGCAGTACTTC.

The rearrangement joins TRBV7-2 to TRBJ2-7; TRBD1 matches at 8 bases. CDR3 length equals 15 residues. Trimming took 5 bases from V and 3 from J; bases not matched to a gene: 9. Germline assignment: CDR1 SGHTA and CDR2 FQGNSA. CDR3 in amino acids: CASSQTSDRVYEQYF. CDR3 sequence (DNA): TGTGCCAGCAGCCAAACGTCGGACAGGGTCTACGAGCAGTACTTC.

The chain joins TRBV7-6 to TRBJ2-5; 11 bases agree with TRBD2. Germline V gene lookup returns CDR1 SGHVS and CDR2 FNYEAQ. After removal of 7 bases from V and 1 base from J, the junction contained 14 bases not matched to a gene. The CDR3 is 18 residues long. The CDR3 DNA is TGTGCCAGCAACGAAAGGACTAGCGGGCGCTTGGGCCAAGAGACCCAGTACTTC. Translating it yields CASNERTSGRLGQETQYF.

The chain is built from TRBV7-2 and TRBJ2-2; tentative D call: TRBD1 (6 bases). The CDR3 has 15 amino acids. With 5 bases removed from V and 1 base from J, the gap between germline ends came to 11 bases. Per the germline V gene, CDR1 is SGHTA and CDR2 is FQGNSA. The CDR3 DNA sequence: TGTGCCAGCAGCAGGATGGGACAGAACACCGGGGAGCTGTTTTTT. As protein: CASSRMGQNTGELFF.

The chain recombines TRBV9 with TRBJ2-1, with 7 bases aligning to TRBD1. The germline V gene has CDR1 SGDLS and CDR2 YYNGEE. The V gene end was trimmed by 3 bases and the J gene end by 1 base; junction bases not matched to a gene: 4. This CDR3 has 15 residues. The CDR3 loop is CASSASTGSYNEQFF. The CDR3 coding sequence is TGTGCCAGCAGCGCCTCGACAGGGTCCTACAATGAGCAGTTCTTC. Looking up the rest from reference TRBV9 and TRBJ2-1 gives the full variable domain: DSGVTQTPKHLITATGQRVTLRCSPRSGDLSVYWYQQSLDQGLQFLIQYYNGEERAKGNILERFSAQQFPDLHSELNLSSLELGDSALYFCASSASTGSYNEQFFGPGTRLTVL.